One and the same sample provided the 13 T cell receptor beta chains below, sequenced in a study of graft-versus-host responses after intestinal transplantation. Graft tissue processing released intraepithelial and lamina propria lymphocytes. Sequencing used immunoSEQ multiplex PCR; TCRdb keeps in-frame clones, though not all of them. The profile covers about 37,000 clones, with roughly 87% appearing a single time and roughly 18% taken by the ten largest. This specimen was ileum tissue, taken around 190 days after intestinal transplant. The receptors stem from a human patient who received an intestinal transplant, so some T cells may come from the graft donor.

This chain uses TRBV28 with TRBJ2-2; no firm D call. The CDR3 length is 15 residues. V gave up 6 bases and J gave up 8 bases, with 19 bases separating them. Per germline, CDR1 MDHEN and CDR2 SYDVKM. This CDR3 is CASRINRPQSGELFF. CDR3 DNA sequence: TGTGCCAGCAGGATAAATCGCCCCCAGTCAGGGGAGCTGTTTTTT.

V gene TRBV27 combines with J gene TRBJ2-7; D gene unclear. The V gene's germline CDR1 is MNHEY and CDR2 SMNVEV (reference sequence). The CDR3 contains 14 residues. V was pared by 3 bases and J by 1 base, with 10 bases between. The CDR3 bases are TGTGCCAGCAGTTTTAACCCAGTATCCTACGAGCAGTACTTC. This sequence encodes CASSFNPVSYEQYF.

This clone was seen only once. The gene calls are TRBV5-6 and TRBJ2-3; D call uncertain. CDR3 length: 14 amino acids. V lost 1 base and J 0 bases, leaving 6 bases between the germline ends. Germline CDR1 reads SGHDT; CDR2 reads YYEEEE. The CDR3 DNA is TGTGCCAGCAGCTTGCCCGCTAGCACAGATACGCAGTATTTT. As protein: CASSLPASTDTQYF.

The chain links TRBV6-1 to TRBJ1-2, with D maybe TRBD1 (5 bases). The V end was cut by 6 bases, the J end by 4 bases, with 12 bases between. From germline, CDR1 is MNHNS and CDR2 SASEGT. The CDR3 totals 13 residues. The CDR3 DNA sequence: TGTGCCAGCAGCCTAAAGGGGATCTATGGCTACACCTTC. Translated: CASSLKGIYGYTF.

The chain combines TRBV7-2 with TRBJ2-5; TRBD2 might be the D (6 bases). CDR1 SGHTA and CDR2 FQGNSA come from the germline V gene. Trimming pared 1 base from V and 4 bases from J, leaving 10 bases between. This CDR3 spans 14 amino acids. CDR3 protein: CASSLVEGLETQYF. CDR3 nucleotides: TGTGCCAGCAGCTTAGTGGAGGGGCTAGAGACCCAGTACTTC.

The genes are TRBV5-1 and TRBJ1-1, with D maybe TRBD1 (5 bases). The CDR3 is made up of 15 amino acids. The V gene's germline CDR1 is SGHRS and CDR2 YFSETQ. V dropped 2 bases and J dropped 3 bases, with 14 bases sitting between them. The CDR3 region is CASSLQVSGDTEAFF. CDR3 DNA sequence: TGCGCCAGCAGCTTACAGGTCTCGGGGGACACTGAAGCTTTCTTT.

The V gene is TRBV4-1, the J gene TRBJ2-3; 7 nucleotides align to TRBD1. In germline, CDR1 is MGHRA, CDR2 YSYEKL. V trimming: 1 base; J trimming: 0 bases; junction bases outside the gene matches: 1. CDR3 length: 15 residues. The DNA of the CDR3 is TGCGCCAGCAGCCAAGCAGGGGGAAGCACAGATACGCAGTATTTT. This encodes CASSQAGGSTDTQYF.

The genes are TRBV6-1 and TRBJ2-1; no clear D gene. Germline loops: CDR1 MNHNS, CDR2 SASEGT. V lost 6 bases and J lost 0, with 12 bases in between. This CDR3 is built from 15 residues. CDR3 bases: TGTGCCAGCAGGGCCGGGCAGAGCTCCTACAATGAGCAGTTCTTC. Protein product: CASRAGQSSYNEQFF.

V usage is TRBV28 and J usage is TRBJ1-5; unclear D gene. V lost 4 bases to trimming and J lost 4 bases, with 17 bases between them. Germline lookup yields CDR1 MDHEN and CDR2 SYDVKM. This CDR3 spans 16 amino acids. The CDR3 here is CASSSPHRQENQPQHF. Here the CDR3 DNA reads TGTGCCAGCAGTTCCCCGCACCGGCAGGAAAATCAGCCCCAGCATTTT.

The rearrangement joins TRBV6-5 to TRBJ2-2; the match to TRBD2 covers 7 bases. Per germline, CDR1 MNHEY and CDR2 SVGAGI. The CDR3 spans 15 residues. Losses at the gene ends were 10 bases for V and 2 bases for J; bases not matched to a gene: 10. In DNA, the CDR3 is TGTGCCACTCGGCCACTAGCGCCTAACACCGGGGAGCTGTTTTTT. This gives the protein CATRPLAPNTGELFF.

This chain uses TRBV28 with TRBJ2-7; the D is unclear. V was cut by 6 bases and J by 5 bases, with 11 bases left in between. Germline V gene data show CDR1 as MDHEN and CDR2 as SYDVKM. This CDR3 contains 12 residues. DNA for the CDR3: TGTGCCAGCAGCCGTCGAAGCAACGAGCAGTACTTC. It encodes CASSRRSNEQYF.

The chain joins TRBV4-1 to TRBJ2-7; 7 bases match TRBD2. Per germline, CDR1 MGHRA and CDR2 YSYEKL. The V segment lost 1 base and the J segment 7 bases; nucleotides outside the gene matches: 7. This CDR3 region has 14 residues. The CDR3 protein is CASSQGTSTREQYF. The CDR3, as DNA: TGCGCCAGCAGCCAAGGGACTAGTACGAGAGAGCAGTACTTC.

This clone was seen a handful of times. This chain connects TRBV5-1 to TRBJ1-4; D is unresolved. V was cut by 4 bases and J by 7 bases, with 23 bases left in between. The germline V gene encodes CDR1 SGHRS and CDR2 YFSETQ. The CDR3 is 17 amino acids. CDR3 protein: CASSLLPGSLSGEKLFF. CDR3 sequence (DNA): TGCGCCAGCAGCCTATTACCGGGGAGCCTATCGGGTGAAAAACTGTTTTTT.